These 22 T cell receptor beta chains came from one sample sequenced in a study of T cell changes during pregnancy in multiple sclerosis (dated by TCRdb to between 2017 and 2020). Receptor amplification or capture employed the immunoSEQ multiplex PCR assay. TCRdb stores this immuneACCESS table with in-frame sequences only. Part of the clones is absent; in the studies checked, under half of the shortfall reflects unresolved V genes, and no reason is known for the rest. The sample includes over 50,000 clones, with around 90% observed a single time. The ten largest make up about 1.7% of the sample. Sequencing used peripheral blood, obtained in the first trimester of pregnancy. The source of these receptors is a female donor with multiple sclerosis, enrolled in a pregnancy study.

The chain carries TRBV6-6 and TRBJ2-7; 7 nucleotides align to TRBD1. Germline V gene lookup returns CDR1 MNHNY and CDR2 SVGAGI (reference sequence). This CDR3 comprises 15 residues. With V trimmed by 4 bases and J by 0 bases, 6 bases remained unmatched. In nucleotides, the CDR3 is TGTGCCAGCAGTTCTATGGACAGGTGCTCCTACGAGCAGTACTTC. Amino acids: CASSSMDRCSYEQYF.

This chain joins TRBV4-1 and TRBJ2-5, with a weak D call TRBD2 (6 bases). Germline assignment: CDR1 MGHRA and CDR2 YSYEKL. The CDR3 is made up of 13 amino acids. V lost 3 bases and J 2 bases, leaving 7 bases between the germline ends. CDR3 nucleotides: TGCGCCAGCAGCCAGGGGGGACAAGAGACCCAGTACTTC. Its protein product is CASSQGGQETQYF.

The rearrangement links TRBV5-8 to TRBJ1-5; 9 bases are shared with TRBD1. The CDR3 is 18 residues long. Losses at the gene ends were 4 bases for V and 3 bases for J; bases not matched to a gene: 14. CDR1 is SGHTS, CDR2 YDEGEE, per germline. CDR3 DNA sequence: TGTGCCAGCAGCCTCTACACAGGGGGCCTAAGGATCAATCAGCCCCAGCATTTT. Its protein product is CASSLYTGGLRINQPQHF.

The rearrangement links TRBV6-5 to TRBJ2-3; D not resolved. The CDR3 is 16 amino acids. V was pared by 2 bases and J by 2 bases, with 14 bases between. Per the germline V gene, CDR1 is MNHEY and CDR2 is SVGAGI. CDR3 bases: TGTGCCAGCAGTTACCTAAAGACTGGAAACACAGATACGCAGTATTTT. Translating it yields CASSYLKTGNTDTQYF.

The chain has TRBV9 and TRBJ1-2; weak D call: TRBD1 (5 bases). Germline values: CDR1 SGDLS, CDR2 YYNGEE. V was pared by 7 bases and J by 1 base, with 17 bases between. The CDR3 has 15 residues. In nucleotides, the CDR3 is TGTGCCAGCTCCACGGGGGGGAGGAATAACTATGGCTACACCTTC. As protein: CASSTGGRNNYGYTF.

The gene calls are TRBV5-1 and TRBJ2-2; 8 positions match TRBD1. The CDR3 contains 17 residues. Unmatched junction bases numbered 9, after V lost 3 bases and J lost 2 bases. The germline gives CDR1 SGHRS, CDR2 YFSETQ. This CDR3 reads CASSSPDDRGNTGELFF. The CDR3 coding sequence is TGCGCCAGCAGCTCCCCGGATGACAGGGGAAACACCGGGGAGCTGTTTTTT.

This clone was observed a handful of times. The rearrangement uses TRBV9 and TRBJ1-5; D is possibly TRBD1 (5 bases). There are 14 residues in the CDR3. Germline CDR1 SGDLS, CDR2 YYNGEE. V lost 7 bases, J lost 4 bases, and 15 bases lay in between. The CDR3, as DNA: TGTGCCAGCGCCCCAGGGCAGGCAAATCAGCCCCAGCATTTT. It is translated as CASAPGQANQPQHF.

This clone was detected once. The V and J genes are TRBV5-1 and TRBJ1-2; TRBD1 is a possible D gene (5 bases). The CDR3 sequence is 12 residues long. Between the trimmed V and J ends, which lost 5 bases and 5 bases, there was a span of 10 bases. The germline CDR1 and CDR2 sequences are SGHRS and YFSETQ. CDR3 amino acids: CASRGGVYGYTF. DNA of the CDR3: TGCGCCAGCAGGGGGGGGGTATATGGCTACACCTTC.

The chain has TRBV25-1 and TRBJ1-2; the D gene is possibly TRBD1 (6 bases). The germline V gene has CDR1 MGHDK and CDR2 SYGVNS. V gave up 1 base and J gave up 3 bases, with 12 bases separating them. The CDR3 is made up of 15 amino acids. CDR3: CASSESHRAYYGYTF. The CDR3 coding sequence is TGTGCCAGCAGTGAATCACACAGGGCTTACTATGGCTACACCTTC.

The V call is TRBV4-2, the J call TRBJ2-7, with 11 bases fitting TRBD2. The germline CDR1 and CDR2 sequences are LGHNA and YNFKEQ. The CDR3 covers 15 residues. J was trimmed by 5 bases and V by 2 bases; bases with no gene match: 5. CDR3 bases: TGTGCCAGCAGCCAAAGACTAGCGGGAATCAACGAGCAGTACTTC. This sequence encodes CASSQRLAGINEQYF.

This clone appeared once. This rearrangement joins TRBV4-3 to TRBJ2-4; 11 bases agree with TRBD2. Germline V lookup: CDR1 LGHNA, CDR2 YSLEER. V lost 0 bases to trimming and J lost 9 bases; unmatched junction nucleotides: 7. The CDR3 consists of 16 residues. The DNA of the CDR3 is TGCGCCAGCAGCCAAGAACTAGCGGGAGCGGGGGGCATTCAGTACTTC. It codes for CASSQELAGAGGIQYF.

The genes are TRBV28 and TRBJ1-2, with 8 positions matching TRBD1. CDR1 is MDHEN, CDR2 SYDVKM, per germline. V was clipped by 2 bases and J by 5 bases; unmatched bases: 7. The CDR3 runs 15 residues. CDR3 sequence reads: CASSLQGALAYGYTF. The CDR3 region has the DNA TGTGCCAGCAGTTTACAGGGGGCACTGGCGTATGGCTACACCTTC.

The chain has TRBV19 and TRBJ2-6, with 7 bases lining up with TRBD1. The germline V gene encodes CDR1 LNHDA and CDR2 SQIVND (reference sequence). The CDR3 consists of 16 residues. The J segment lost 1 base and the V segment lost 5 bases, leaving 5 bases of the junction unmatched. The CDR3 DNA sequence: TGTGCCAGTAGTCTGGGACAGCCTTCTGGGGCCAACGTCCTGACTTTC. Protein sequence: CASSLGQPSGANVLTF.

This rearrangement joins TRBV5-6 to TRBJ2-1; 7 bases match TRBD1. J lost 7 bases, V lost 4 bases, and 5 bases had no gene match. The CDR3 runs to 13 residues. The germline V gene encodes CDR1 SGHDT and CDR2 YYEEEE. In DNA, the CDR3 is TGTGCCAGCAGCGCAGACAGGGTGAATGAGCAGTTCTTC. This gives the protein CASSADRVNEQFF.

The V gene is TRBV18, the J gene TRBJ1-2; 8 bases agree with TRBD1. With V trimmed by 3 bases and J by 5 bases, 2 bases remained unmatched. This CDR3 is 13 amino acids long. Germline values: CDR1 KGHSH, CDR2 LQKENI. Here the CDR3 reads CASSPRQGYGYTF. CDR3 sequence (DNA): TGTGCCAGCTCACCGAGACAGGGGTATGGCTACACCTTC.

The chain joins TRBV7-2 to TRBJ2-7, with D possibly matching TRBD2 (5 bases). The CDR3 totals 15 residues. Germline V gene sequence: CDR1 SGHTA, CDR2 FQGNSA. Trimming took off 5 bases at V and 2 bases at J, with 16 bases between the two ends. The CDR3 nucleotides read TGTGCCAGCAGCCCTCCGAGTACGGGAACCTACGAGCAGTACTTC. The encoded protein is CASSPPSTGTYEQYF.

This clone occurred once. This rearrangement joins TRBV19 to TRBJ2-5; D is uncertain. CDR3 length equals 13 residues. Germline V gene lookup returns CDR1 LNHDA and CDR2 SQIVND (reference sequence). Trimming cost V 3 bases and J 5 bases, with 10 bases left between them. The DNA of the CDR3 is TGTGCCAGTAGTATGATCTTGGAGGAGACCCAGTACTTC. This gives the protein CASSMILEETQYF.

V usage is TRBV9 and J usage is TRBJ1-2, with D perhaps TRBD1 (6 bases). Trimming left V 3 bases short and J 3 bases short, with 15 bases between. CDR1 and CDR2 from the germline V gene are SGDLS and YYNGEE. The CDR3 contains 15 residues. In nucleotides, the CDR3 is TGTGCCAGCAGCGCAACCGGGACACCCGACTATGGCTACACCTTC. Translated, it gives CASSATGTPDYGYTF.

The chain's CDR3 is CASARGSDEQYF. The CDR3 DNA is TGTGCCAGCGCCAGGGGGTCCGACGAGCAGTACTTC. The chain is built from TRBV2 and TRBJ2-7, with 7 bases fitting TRBD1. CDR1 and CDR2 (germline): SNHLY, FYNNEI. The CDR3 consists of 12 residues. With 8 bases clipped from V and 5 bases from J, the junction kept 6 bases outside the gene matches. The variable domain in full, completed from reference TRBV2 and TRBJ2-7, reads EPEVTQTPSHQVTQMGQEVILRCVPISNHLYFYWYRQILGQKVEFLVSFYNNEISEKSEIFDDQFSVERPDGSNFTLKIRSTKLEDSAMYFCASARGSDEQYFGPGTRLTVT.

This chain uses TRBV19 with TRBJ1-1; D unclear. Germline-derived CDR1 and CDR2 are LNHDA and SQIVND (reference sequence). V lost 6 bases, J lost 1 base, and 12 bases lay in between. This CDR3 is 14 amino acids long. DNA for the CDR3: TGTGCCAGTAGGGACCGGGCGGGGAACACTGAAGCTTTCTTT. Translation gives CASRDRAGNTEAFF.

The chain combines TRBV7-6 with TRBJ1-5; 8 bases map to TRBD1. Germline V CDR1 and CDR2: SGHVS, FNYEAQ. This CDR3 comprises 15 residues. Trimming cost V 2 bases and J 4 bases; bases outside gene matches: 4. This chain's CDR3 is CASSLSTGGNQPQHF. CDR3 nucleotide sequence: TGTGCCAGCAGCTTAAGTACAGGGGGGAATCAGCCCCAGCATTTT.

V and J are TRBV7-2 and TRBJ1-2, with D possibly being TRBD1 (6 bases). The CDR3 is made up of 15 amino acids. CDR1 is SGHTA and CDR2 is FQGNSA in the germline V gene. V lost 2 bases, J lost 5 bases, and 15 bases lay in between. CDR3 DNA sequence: TGTGCCAGCAGCTTAATTGGGACACGATCTTATGGCTACACCTTC. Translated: CASSLIGTRSYGYTF.